Listed below are T cell receptor beta chains from one sample, sequenced in a study of beta chain features in type 1 diabetes. TCRdb's copy holds only in-frame clones and misses some; the assay was immunoSEQ multiplex PCR. The sample consists of 310,000 or so clones, roughly 8% of them appearing once. Sequenced input: central memory CD4+ T cells from blood. The receptors originated from a young woman in good health. CDR3s include the opening cysteine and the closing phenylalanine or tryptophan. Fields, in order: V gene, D gene, J gene, clone size, CDR3 DNA, CDR3 protein. D genes are given only for firm matches. Not every row has a clone size; where given, it reads once, few, many or a size class.

v_gene: TRBV6-1
d_gene: NA
j_gene: TRBJ1-2
abundance: NA
CDR3nt: TGTGCCAGCAGTGAAGCTGGATCAGGGGAGATCTATGGCTACACCTTC
CDR3aa: CASSEAGSGEIYGYTF

v_gene: TRBV14
d_gene: NA
j_gene: TRBJ2-1
abundance: NA
CDR3nt: TGTGCCAGCAGGCAAGACAACGGGGATGAGCAGTTCTTC
CDR3aa: CASRQDNGDEQFF

v_gene: TRBV18
d_gene: NA
j_gene: TRBJ2-5
abundance: NA
CDR3nt: TGTGCCAGCTCACCACTGTCTCCGGGAGTAGAGACCCAGTACTTC
CDR3aa: CASSPLSPGVETQYF

v_gene: TRBV7-2
d_gene: NA
j_gene: TRBJ1-5
abundance: NA
CDR3nt: TGTGCCAGCAGCTTAGCAGGGGTGTATAGCAATCAGCCCCAGCATTTT
CDR3aa: CASSLAGVYSNQPQHF

v_gene: TRBV18
d_gene: TRBD1
j_gene: TRBJ2-5
abundance: NA
CDR3nt: TGTGCCAGCTCACAGGGACAGGGATACCAAGAGACCCAGTACTTC
CDR3aa: CASSQGQGYQETQYF

v_gene: TRBV6-6
d_gene: NA
j_gene: TRBJ2-1
abundance: NA
CDR3nt: TGTGCCAGCATTGCACGTCGGGGGCCCGCCTACAATGAGCAGTTCTTC
CDR3aa: CASIARRGPAYNEQFF

v_gene: TRBV7-2
d_gene: NA
j_gene: TRBJ2-5
abundance: NA
CDR3nt: TGTGCCAGCAGCACTACAGGGCTGGAGACCCAGTACTTC
CDR3aa: CASSTTGLETQYF

v_gene: TRBV15
d_gene: NA
j_gene: TRBJ1-5
abundance: few
CDR3nt: TGTGCCACCAGCAGAGAGACAGATAGCAATCAGCCCCAGCATTTT
CDR3aa: CATSRETDSNQPQHF

v_gene: TRBV5-6
d_gene: TRBD1
j_gene: TRBJ2-7
abundance: NA
CDR3nt: TGTGCCAGCAGCTTTATACAGGGGGGTCTCTACGAGCAGTACTTC
CDR3aa: CASSFIQGGLYEQYF

v_gene: TRBV15
d_gene: TRBD1
j_gene: TRBJ1-5
abundance: few
CDR3nt: TGTGCCACCAGCAGAAGTACAGGGGGCAATCAGCCCCAGCATTTT
CDR3aa: CATSRSTGGNQPQHF

v_gene: TRBV7-2
d_gene: NA
j_gene: TRBJ2-1
abundance: NA
CDR3nt: TGTGCCAGCACTCGGTACGGGAGAAACAATGAGCAGTTCTTC
CDR3aa: CASTRYGRNNEQFF

v_gene: TRBV11-2
d_gene: NA
j_gene: TRBJ1-1
abundance: NA
CDR3nt: TGTGCCAGCAGCTTAGGCCCGGACAGACAAGCTTTCTTT
CDR3aa: CASSLGPDRQAFF

v_gene: TRBV11-2
d_gene: TRBD2
j_gene: TRBJ2-4
abundance: few
CDR3nt: TGTGCCAGCAGCTTAGGAGCGGGACTACAACTCCCGGGGAACATTCAGTACTTC
CDR3aa: CASSLGAGLQLPGNIQYF

v_gene: TRBV7-2
d_gene: NA
j_gene: TRBJ1-1
abundance: NA
CDR3nt: TGTGCCAGCAGCGCTGACAGGAACACTGAAGCTTTCTTT
CDR3aa: CASSADRNTEAFF

v_gene: TRBV2
d_gene: TRBD2
j_gene: TRBJ2-1
abundance: NA
CDR3nt: TGTGCCAGCAGTCCCAGCGGGAGCTACAATGAGCAGTTCTTC
CDR3aa: CASSPSGSYNEQFF

v_gene: TRBV7-2
d_gene: TRBD2
j_gene: TRBJ2-5
abundance: NA
CDR3nt: TGTGCCAGCAGCTTAGCGCTGGTAGCGGGGCAAGAGACCCAGTACTTC
CDR3aa: CASSLALVAGQETQYF

v_gene: TRBV7-9
d_gene: NA
j_gene: TRBJ1-2
abundance: NA
CDR3nt: TGTGCCAGCAGCTTAGGGGGCAGATTCTATGGCTACACCTTC
CDR3aa: CASSLGGRFYGYTF

v_gene: TRBV6-5
d_gene: NA
j_gene: TRBJ1-1
abundance: NA
CDR3nt: TGTGCCAGCAGTCGTGGCGACAGGAGGTTCACTGAAGCTTTCTTT
CDR3aa: CASSRGDRRFTEAFF

v_gene: TRBV11-3
d_gene: NA
j_gene: TRBJ2-1
abundance: few
CDR3nt: TGTGCCAGCAGCTTAGGAGGAGACAATGAGCAGTTCTTC
CDR3aa: CASSLGGDNEQFF

v_gene: TRBV5-5
d_gene: TRBD2
j_gene: TRBJ2-2
abundance: few
CDR3nt: TGTGCCAGCAGCTTCATCCTAGCGGGAGTGGCCGGGGAGCTGTTTTTT
CDR3aa: CASSFILAGVAGELFF

v_gene: TRBV5-1
d_gene: NA
j_gene: TRBJ2-5
abundance: few
CDR3nt: TGCGCCAGCAGCTTGGCCAGGGGAGGGCAAGAGACCCAGTACTTC
CDR3aa: CASSLARGGQETQYF

v_gene: TRBV7-8
d_gene: NA
j_gene: TRBJ2-7
abundance: NA
CDR3nt: TGTGCCAGCAGCTTAGTAAGGGGTCTCTACGAGCAGTACTTC
CDR3aa: CASSLVRGLYEQYF

v_gene: TRBV10-3
d_gene: TRBD2
j_gene: TRBJ2-7
abundance: NA
CDR3nt: TGTGCCACCGGGACTAGCGACTCCGAGCAGTACTTC
CDR3aa: CATGTSDSEQYF

v_gene: TRBV4-3
d_gene: NA
j_gene: TRBJ1-3
abundance: few
CDR3nt: TGCGCCAGCAGCCAACAACAAGGTGGAAACACCATATATTTT
CDR3aa: CASSQQQGGNTIYF

v_gene: TRBV18
d_gene: NA
j_gene: TRBJ2-5
abundance: NA
CDR3nt: TGTGCCAGCTCACCTACCAGGGTAGAGACCCAGTACTTC
CDR3aa: CASSPTRVETQYF

v_gene: TRBV18
d_gene: NA
j_gene: TRBJ1-4
abundance: NA
CDR3nt: TGTGCCAGCTCACCTTCGGTGAGGGTTTACGAAAAACTGTTTTTT
CDR3aa: CASSPSVRVYEKLFF

v_gene: TRBV5-1
d_gene: NA
j_gene: TRBJ2-3
abundance: few
CDR3nt: TGCGCCAGCAACGACCCGAAGGCCACAGATACGCAGTATTTT
CDR3aa: CASNDPKATDTQYF

v_gene: TRBV28
d_gene: NA
j_gene: TRBJ2-1
abundance: NA
CDR3nt: TGTGCCAGCAGTTTTCCGGACAAGCCCTACAATGAGCAGTTCTTC
CDR3aa: CASSFPDKPYNEQFF

v_gene: TRBV5-6
d_gene: TRBD1
j_gene: TRBJ1-1
abundance: few
CDR3nt: TGTGCCAGCAGCTTGTCCGACAGGGTGAACACTGAAGCTTTCTTT
CDR3aa: CASSLSDRVNTEAFF

v_gene: TRBV7-2
d_gene: TRBD2
j_gene: TRBJ2-3
abundance: NA
CDR3nt: TGTGCCAGCAGCTTATTGGGGGGAGGGGATACGCAGTATTTT
CDR3aa: CASSLLGGGDTQYF

v_gene: TRBV6-5
d_gene: NA
j_gene: TRBJ2-1
abundance: NA
CDR3nt: TGTGCCATCAGTGAGTCAATGGAAAATGAGCAGTTCTTC
CDR3aa: CAISESMENEQFF

v_gene: TRBV6-5
d_gene: TRBD1
j_gene: TRBJ2-7
abundance: few
CDR3nt: TGTGCCAGCAGGGGACAGGGGCAGCAGTACTTC
CDR3aa: CASRGQGQQYF

v_gene: TRBV18
d_gene: NA
j_gene: TRBJ2-5
abundance: NA
CDR3nt: TGTGCCAGCTCACCTACTTCCGAAGAGACCCAGTACTTC
CDR3aa: CASSPTSEETQYF

v_gene: TRBV2
d_gene: TRBD1
j_gene: TRBJ1-4
abundance: NA
CDR3nt: TGTGCCAGCAGTGCCCCCCCGACAGGGGAAAAACTGTTTTTT
CDR3aa: CASSAPPTGEKLFF